What follows are 19 T cell receptor beta chains derived from one specimen sequenced in a study of blood T cell repertoires in COVID-19 (TCRdb year 2020). To prepare the library, the immunoSEQ multiplex PCR assay was applied. The source is immuneACCESS, and TCRdb retained only in-frame sequences with V and J called. Part of the clones is not carried over; for the studies checked, unresolved V genes explain less than half of this, and the remainder is unexplained. In all, the sample holds under 250,000 clones, and 84% of those were seen once. The ten largest clones capture less than 2.5% of the sample. What was sequenced was peripheral blood. Every receptor here comes from a woman aged 55-69 years with acute or convalescent COVID-19.

V and J are TRBV18 and TRBJ2-2, with D possibly being TRBD2 (5 bases). The CDR3 totals 16 residues. Germline V gives CDR1 KGHSH, CDR2 LQKENI. Trimming took off 2 bases at V and 1 base at J, with 11 bases between the two ends. CDR3 nucleotide sequence: TGTGCCAGCTCACCATTAGCTCGGGGGAACACCGGGGAGCTGTTTTTT. Amino acid sequence: CASSPLARGNTGELFF.

V gene TRBV11-2 combines with J gene TRBJ1-2; TRBD1 matches 11 bases. Germline V gene data show CDR1 as SGHAT and CDR2 as FQNNGV. The V gene end was trimmed by 9 bases and the J gene end by 3 bases; junction bases not matched to a gene: 9. The length of the CDR3 is 15 residues. Here the CDR3 DNA reads TGTGCCAGTCCCGGACAGGGGGCGCCTTACTATGGCTACACCTTC. This sequence encodes CASPGQGAPYYGYTF.

J is TRBJ2-5 and V is TRBV2; maybe TRBD2 (5 bases). The CDR3 consists of 15 residues. V lost 8 bases, J lost 4 bases, and 20 bases lay in between. Germline V gene sequence: CDR1 SNHLY, CDR2 FYNNEI. In DNA form, the CDR3 reads TGTGCCAGCTACCATATCGAGGGATTTGGAGAGACCCAGTACTTC. Encoded protein: CASYHIEGFGETQYF. The entire variable domain, with the rest obtained from reference TRBV2 and TRBJ2-5, is as follows: EPEVTQTPSHQVTQMGQEVILRCVPISNHLYFYWYRQILGQKVEFLVSFYNNEISEKSEIFDDQFSVERPDGSNFTLKIRSTKLEDSAMYFCASYHIEGFGETQYFGPGTRLLVL.

The count of this clone is one. The chain employs TRBV3-1 (or the pseudogene TRBV3-2) and TRBJ1-2; D gene unclear. The CDR3 spans 11 residues. Germline loops: CDR1 LGHDT, CDR2 YNNKEL (reference sequence). The germline V and J ends were trimmed by 1 base and 7 bases, with 4 bases remaining between them. The CDR3 here is CASSQAFGYTF. CDR3 in DNA: TGTGCCAGCAGCCAAGCTTTTGGCTACACCTTC.

This clone was detected once. The junction departs from the called germline gene at one end, perhaps through a read error. The genes are TRBV10-3 and TRBJ1-5; 9 bases are shared with TRBD1. This CDR3 contains 13 residues. The germline V gene encodes CDR1 ENHRY and CDR2 SYGVKD. Written as DNA, the CDR3 is TGTACCATCAGCGACAGGGGGAATCAGCCCCAGCATTTT. It encodes CTISDRGNQPQHF.

J is TRBJ1-1 and V is TRBV5-1; possible D gene TRBD1, 5 bases. The CDR3 runs 15 residues. V shed 4 bases and J shed 6 bases, with 19 bases lying between them. In germline, CDR1 is SGHRS, CDR2 YFSETQ. The CDR3 here is CASSPGGDRGAEAFF. The CDR3 coding sequence is TGCGCCAGCAGCCCGGGGGGGGACCGGGGGGCTGAAGCTTTCTTT.

This sequence joins TRBV4-1 and TRBJ2-7, with D possibly matching TRBD1 (7 bases). V lost 5 bases and J lost 4, with 12 bases in between. There are 13 residues in the CDR3. CDR1 MGHRA and CDR2 YSYEKL come from the germline V gene. CDR3 region: CASSYRGGYEQYF. The CDR3 DNA follows: TGCGCCAGCAGCTACAGGGGAGGTTACGAGCAGTACTTC.

The rearrangement uses TRBV30 and TRBJ2-7; TRBD1 is a possible D gene (5 bases). Germline loops: CDR1 GTSNPN, CDR2 SVGIG (reference sequence). The CDR3 runs to 14 residues. The V and J ends lost 1 base and 7 bases respectively, with 17 bases between them. CDR3 sequence reads: CAWSEKGQLREQYF. The DNA of the CDR3 is TGTGCCTGGAGTGAGAAGGGGCAGCTTAGGGAGCAGTACTTC. Combining the CDR3 with reference TRBV30 and TRBJ2-7 gives the whole variable domain SQTIHQWPATLVQPVGSPLSLECTVEGTSNPNLYWYRQAAGRGLQLLFYSVGIGQISSEVPQNLSASRPQDRQFILSSKKLLLSDSGFYLCAWSEKGQLREQYFGPGTRLTVT.

CDR3 residues: CASSLSLFRSLNSPLHF. DNA for the CDR3: TGTGCCAGCAGTTTATCGCTGTTCCGAAGCTTGAATTCACCCCTCCACTTT. The genes are TRBV28 and TRBJ1-6; D is undetermined. The germline V gene has CDR1 MDHEN and CDR2 SYDVKM. V gave up 1 base and J gave up 7 bases, with 17 bases separating them. CDR3 length: 17 amino acids.

This chain joins TRBV2 and TRBJ1-2, with 8 nucleotides matching TRBD1. The germline V gene encodes CDR1 SNHLY and CDR2 FYNNEI. Trimming removed 0 bases from V and 7 bases from J; junction bases left unmatched: 4. The CDR3 consists of 14 residues. This chain's CDR3 is CASSEARGPAGYTF. CDR3 coding DNA: TGTGCCAGCAGTGAAGCCAGGGGGCCGGCTGGCTACACCTTC.

The chain uses TRBV5-4 and TRBJ1-3, with 7 bases fitting TRBD1. The trim removed 0 bases at V and 0 bases at J, leaving 6 bases unmatched. The CDR3 contains 17 residues. The germline gives CDR1 SGHNT, CDR2 YYREEE (reference sequence). The CDR3 protein is CASSLGGQRGSGNTIYF. CDR3 nucleotides: TGTGCCAGCAGCTTGGGGGGACAGCGAGGCTCTGGAAACACCATATATTTT.

This clone was detected only once. V gene TRBV11-2 combines with J gene TRBJ2-7, with 8 bases identical to TRBD2. Looked up from germline, CDR1 is SGHAT and CDR2 is FQNNGV. V lost 1 base, J lost 4 bases, and 3 bases stayed unmatched. CDR3 length equals 14 residues. The CDR3 DNA is TGTGCCAGCAGCTTAGGTCGGGGGGGATACGAGCAGTACTTC. Amino acid sequence: CASSLGRGGYEQYF.

This clone was picked up a small number of times. The chain joins TRBV2 to TRBJ2-1; D ambiguous. This CDR3 has 12 residues. Germline loops: CDR1 SNHLY, CDR2 FYNNEI. V was clipped by 11 bases and J by 7 bases, with 15 bases between them. The CDR3 bases are TGTGCCCAGGCTTATAACCCTAATGAGCAGTTCTTC. Amino acids: CAQAYNPNEQFF.

The gene calls are TRBV24-1 and TRBJ2-4; 10 nucleotides align to TRBD1. Looked up from germline, CDR1 is KGHDR and CDR2 is SFDVKD. J gave up 2 bases and V 2 bases, and 2 bases lay outside the gene matches. CDR3 length: 16 residues. As DNA, the CDR3 is TGTGCCACCAGTGATTGGGACAGGGGAACCAAAAACATTCAGTACTTC. This gives the protein CATSDWDRGTKNIQYF.

The chain combines TRBV5-6 with TRBJ1-2, with TRBD1 identical over 7 bases. The CDR3 totals 15 residues. The J segment lost 4 bases and the V segment lost 3 bases, leaving 9 bases of the junction unmatched. Germline CDR1 is SGHDT and CDR2 is YYEEEE. CDR3: CASSSRQGVLYGYTF. The CDR3 DNA reads TGTGCCAGCAGCTCCCGACAGGGTGTACTCTATGGCTACACCTTC.

This sequence joins TRBV14 and TRBJ1-2; possibly TRBD1 for D (5 bases). CDR1 SGHDN and CDR2 FVKESK come from the germline V gene. Trimming cost V 3 bases and J 2 bases, with 7 bases left between them. This CDR3 has 13 residues. The chain's CDR3 is CASSHQGNYGYTF. The CDR3 DNA reads as TGTGCCAGCAGCCATCAGGGCAACTATGGCTACACCTTC.

This chain joins TRBV7-2 and TRBJ2-7, with D possibly TRBD2 on 6 matching bases. Germline V CDR1 and CDR2: SGHTA, FQGNSA. Between the trimmed V and J ends, which lost 1 base and 0 bases, there was a span of 19 bases. The CDR3 loop spans 18 amino acids. CDR3 nucleotides: TGTGCCAGCAGCTTAGAGGTTTTGAGCGGGTTTAGCTCCTACGAGCAGTACTTC. Translated: CASSLEVLSGFSSYEQYF.

The chain carries TRBV4-1 and TRBJ2-1; 7 bases fit TRBD1. CDR3 length: 15 amino acids. Unmatched junction bases numbered 5, after V lost 2 bases and J lost 4 bases. Per germline, CDR1 MGHRA and CDR2 YSYEKL. The CDR3 DNA follows: TGCGCCAGCAGCCAATTGGGACAGCCTTACAATGAGCAGTTCTTC. This translates into CASSQLGQPYNEQFF.

The V call is TRBV4-1, the J call TRBJ1-5; D is perhaps TRBD1 (6 bases). V was pared by 2 bases and J by 5 bases, with 16 bases between. This CDR3 contains 16 residues. The germline V gene encodes CDR1 MGHRA and CDR2 YSYEKL. This CDR3 is CASSQLGGGGYQPQHF. The CDR3 DNA reads TGCGCCAGCAGCCAACTCGGGGGGGGCGGATATCAGCCCCAGCATTTT.